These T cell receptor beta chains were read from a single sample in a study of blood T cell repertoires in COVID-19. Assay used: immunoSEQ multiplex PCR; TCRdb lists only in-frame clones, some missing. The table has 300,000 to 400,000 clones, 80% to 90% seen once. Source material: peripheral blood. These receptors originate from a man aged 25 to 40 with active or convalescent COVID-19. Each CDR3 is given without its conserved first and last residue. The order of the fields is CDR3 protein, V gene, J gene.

ASRTTGNSPLH	TRBV2	TRBJ1-6
ASSARIAGGQMGTDTQY	TRBV9	TRBJ2-3
ASTPWWPNYGYT	TRBV19	TRBJ1-2
ASSDEGGISGNTIY	TRBV6-1	TRBJ1-3
ASSFQRERTGELF	TRBV28	TRBJ2-2
ASSYPQGGGYT	TRBV6-6	TRBJ1-2
ASSLYRRDRRGNYGYT	TRBV5-6	TRBJ1-2
ASSQGRGGTHYGYT	TRBV3-1/TRBV3-2	TRBJ1-2
AWVRGRYNSPLH	TRBV21-1	TRBJ1-6
ASSLSGAPYGYT	TRBV11-3	TRBJ1-2
ASRRTSGSSYEQY	TRBV14	TRBJ2-7
ASSQGTVAYEQY	TRBV4-3	TRBJ2-7
ASSTRQGLKDEQF	TRBV7-2	TRBJ2-1
ASSIGLAGGIDNEQF	TRBV3-1/TRBV3-2	TRBJ2-1
ASSLGKGGFGYGYT	TRBV11-3	TRBJ1-2
ASSLGAGGPHVTYNEQF	TRBV5-5	TRBJ2-1
ASSFLAGEMNEQF	TRBV9	TRBJ2-1
ASSLASGRGRGTEAF	TRBV5-1	TRBJ1-1
ASSPQTRGETQY	TRBV7-2	TRBJ2-5
SVGAGNNEQF	TRBV29-1	TRBJ2-1
SGSGASGTEAF	TRBV29-1	TRBJ1-1
ASSYSVAVTDTQY	TRBV6-5	TRBJ2-3
AWMTVTYNEQF	TRBV30	TRBJ2-1
ASSQGANEQY	TRBV3-1/TRBV3-2	TRBJ2-7
ASSKGRVQPQH	TRBV4-1	TRBJ1-5
ASSALGGQPYEQY	TRBV19	TRBJ2-7
ASSQGTGWSPLH	TRBV14	TRBJ1-6
ASSYEAGANTGELF	TRBV6-5	TRBJ2-2